This entry lists 3 T cell receptor beta chains sequenced from one sample in a study of OX40 agonist ivuxolimab in advanced cancers. Assay: immunoSEQ multiplex PCR; the TCRdb copy retains only in-frame clones and omits some. The repertoire includes 20,000 or so clones, about nine tenths of them detected once, and approximately 29% sits in the top ten. The source was CD4+ or CD8+ T cells sorted from blood, collected in a trial of the OX40 agonist ivuxolimab. The receptor set was obtained from an adult with an advanced solid tumor such as melanoma, head and neck, liver or kidney cancer.

The rearrangement joins TRBV7-9 to TRBJ2-7, with D possibly matching TRBD2 (5 bases). The CDR3 loop spans 14 amino acids. The germline V gene has CDR1 SEHNR and CDR2 FQNEAQ (reference sequence). V was pared by 3 bases and J by 4 bases, with 13 bases between. The CDR3, as DNA: TGTGCCAGCAGCTTGGCCGGGATGTCGTACGAGCAGTACTTC. Its protein is CASSLAGMSYEQYF.

The J gene is TRBJ1-4, the V gene TRBV29-1; D unresolved. Germline CDR1 SQVTM, CDR2 ANQGSEA. This CDR3 region has 14 residues. V was pared by 7 bases and J by 8 bases, with 20 bases between. The CDR3 DNA reads as TGCAGCGCGCACCCCGGGCCTCCGGGAGAAAAACTGTTTTTT. It specifies CSAHPGPPGEKLFF.

The chain joins TRBV7-2 to TRBJ2-7; 9 bases line up with TRBD2. CDR1 is SGHTA and CDR2 is FQGNSA in the germline V gene. J gave up 4 bases and V 1 base, and 11 bases lay outside the gene matches. This CDR3 comprises 17 residues. CDR3 region: CASSLVGGREGGYEQYF. CDR3 in DNA: TGTGCCAGCAGCTTAGTGGGCGGGAGGGAAGGCGGTTACGAGCAGTACTTC.